Sequencing of this T cell receptor (beta chain) was carried out in a study of identical twins. Overall study findings and caveats: Cord blood beta clonotypes present at high abundance carried fewer insertions; no such pattern appeared in memory repertoires.

This clonotype was seen at least ten times. Its target is unknown. Via MiXCR, TCRdb re-called the 5' RACE reads, giving one row per CDR3 protein. Of about 150,000 distinct CDR3 sequences detected, around 3.5% appear once; the ten largest clones hold more than 6.5%. CDR1 and CDR2 from the germline V gene are SGHKS and YYEKEE (reference sequence). Deletions cut 4 bases from V and 5 bases from J, with 4 bases between. CDR3 length: 11 amino acids. Material: memory T cells sorted from blood. The clonotype comes from a young man in good health. This chain links TRBV5-5 with TRBJ2-4; D is unresolved. DNA for the CDR3: TGTGCCAGCAGCCCACAAAACATTCAGTACTTC. Protein: CASSPQNIQYF.